A selection of T cell receptor beta chains follows, all from one sample in a study of identical twins. In TCRdb, the 5' RACE reads were re-called with MiXCR into one record per CDR3 protein. The sample has 500,000 to 550,000 distinct CDR3 sequences; about a fifth are singletons. The data also belong to a second study, concerning yellow fever vaccine responses in identical twins.

The sequencing sample was made of CD4+ T cells sorted from blood. The receptor source for this set is a woman aged 18-35 years in good health. CDR3s include the opening cysteine and the closing phenylalanine or tryptophan. D genes are given only for firm matches. Not all rows give a size; the values are once, few, many and, for expanded clones, a class.

TRBJ2-6 - few TRBV29-1 CSVDSGANVLTF TGCAGCGTTGACTCTGGGGCCAACGTCCTGACTTTC
TRBJ2-2 - - TRBV6-2/TRBV6-3 CASSKQPGNPNTGELFF TGTGCCAGCAGTAAACAACCGGGAAACCCGAACACCGGGGAGCTGTTTTTT
TRBJ2-6 - - TRBV12-3/TRBV12-4 CASSLAIGSGANVLTF TGTGCCAGCAGTTTAGCGATCGGGTCCGGGGCCAACGTCCTGACTTTC
TRBJ1-1 - few TRBV2 CASRQLNTEAFF TGTGCCAGCAGACAGCTGAACACTGAAGCTTTCTTT
TRBJ2-1 - - TRBV7-9 CASISPPNEQFF TGTGCCAGCATCAGCCCCCCCAATGAGCAGTTCTTC
TRBJ2-5 - - TRBV7-6 CASSLAQGLGETQYF TGTGCCAGCAGCTTAGCTCAGGGTTTGGGGGAGACCCAGTACTTC
TRBJ2-2 TRBD1 few TRBV13 CASSLVSGTGHTGELFF TGTGCCAGCAGCCTGGTCTCCGGGACAGGGCACACCGGGGAGCTGTTTTTT
TRBJ2-5 - few TRBV12-3/TRBV12-4 CASSLQEVAETQYF TGTGCCAGCAGTTTACAGGAGGTGGCAGAGACCCAGTACTTC
TRBJ1-4 - - TRBV15 CATSRQGATNEKLFF TGTGCCACCAGCAGGCAGGGTGCAACTAATGAAAAACTGTTTTTT
TRBJ2-3 TRBD2 - TRBV5-1 CASSLGSRGRTTDTQYF TGCGCCAGCAGCTTGGGTTCGCGGGGGAGAACCACAGATACGCAGTATTTT
TRBJ2-7 TRBD2 - TRBV7-2 CASSEIAGTYEQYF TGTGCCAGCAGCGAAATAGCGGGAACCTACGAGCAGTACTTC
TRBJ2-3 TRBD1 - TRBV10-1 CASNRQGAGDTQYF TGCGCCAGCAACCGACAGGGGGCCGGAGATACGCAGTATTTT
TRBJ2-1 TRBD1 few TRBV7-8 CASSRTGTASYNEQFF TGTGCCAGCAGCCGTACCGGGACAGCCTCCTACAATGAGCAGTTCTTC
TRBJ2-2 TRBD1 - TRBV5-1 CASTPGQATGELFF TGCGCCAGCACGCCGGGACAGGCGACCGGGGAGCTGTTTTTT
TRBJ2-1 - few TRBV19 CASTQGSFPDEQFF TGTGCCAGTACCCAGGGGAGTTTCCCCGATGAGCAGTTCTTC
TRBJ2-2 TRBD2 few TRBV7-3 CASSLMFGSSGANTGELFF TGTGCCAGCAGCTTAATGTTTGGATCTAGCGGCGCGAACACCGGGGAGCTGTTTTTT
TRBJ2-3 - few TRBV11-2 CASRDPGGTDTQYF TGTGCCAGCAGGGACCCGGGAGGCACAGATACGCAGTATTTT
TRBJ1-1 - few TRBV12-3/TRBV12-4 CASSLALTTVNTEAFF TGTGCCAGCAGTTTAGCGCTTACGACAGTGAACACTGAAGCTTTCTTT
TRBJ1-1 - - TRBV18 CASSPDNVDTEAFF TGTGCCAGCTCACCTGACAACGTCGACACTGAAGCTTTCTTT
TRBJ1-1 - many TRBV12-3/TRBV12-4 CASSFLGGNTEAFF TGTGCCAGCAGTTTCTTAGGGGGTAACACTGAAGCTTTCTTT
TRBJ2-2 - - TRBV6-5 CASSYRGSQNTGELFF TGTGCCAGCAGTTACAGGGGGAGCCAGAACACCGGGGAGCTGTTTTTT
TRBJ2-1 TRBD2 - TRBV7-6 CANSLAGAGRDEQFF TGTGCCAACAGCTTGGCGGGAGCGGGTAGGGATGAGCAGTTCTTC
TRBJ2-3 TRBD1 few TRBV5-1 CASSRGQGAADTQYF TGCGCCAGCAGCCGCGGACAGGGGGCCGCAGATACGCAGTATTTT
TRBJ2-1 TRBD2 - TRBV3-1 CASSQVAGGGNEQFF TGTGCCAGCAGCCAAGTTGCGGGGGGCGGGAATGAGCAGTTCTTC
TRBJ2-2 - few TRBV7-6 CASTITPMGTGELFF TGTGCCAGCACCATAACCCCTATGGGCACCGGGGAGCTGTTTTTT
TRBJ1-5 - - TRBV6-6 CASSYSGTLHF TGTGCCAGCAGTTACTCGGGGACCTTGCATTTT
TRBJ2-1 - few TRBV6-5 CASSSTHRPGPSSYNEQFF TGTGCCAGCAGTTCCACCCACCGACCCGGCCCGAGCTCCTACAATGAGCAGTTCTTC
TRBJ2-5 - few TRBV20-1 CSATGQYQETQYF TGCAGTGCTACCGGACAGTACCAAGAGACCCAGTACTTC
TRBJ2-5 - - TRBV7-6 CASSLASLVFGETQYF TGTGCCAGCAGCTTAGCTAGTCTTGTGTTCGGGGAGACCCAGTACTTC
TRBJ2-3 TRBD2 - TRBV20-1 CSARDVAGGLTDTQYF TGCAGTGCTAGAGATGTAGCGGGAGGGCTCACAGATACGCAGTATTTT
TRBJ2-5 - few TRBV29-1 CSVERGFREGTQYF TGCAGCGTTGAACGGGGATTTCGAGAAGGGACCCAGTACTTC
TRBJ2-2 - - TRBV5-1 CASSLDGGPITGELFF TGCGCCAGCAGCTTGGATGGGGGGCCTATCACCGGGGAGCTGTTTTTT
TRBJ1-5 - few TRBV5-1 CASSLEWGSQPQHF TGCGCCAGCAGCTTGGAGTGGGGGAGCCAGCCCCAGCATTTT
TRBJ1-3 TRBD1 many TRBV4-1 CASSPGQLSGNTIYF TGCGCCAGCAGCCCGGGACAGCTCTCTGGAAACACCATATATTTT
TRBJ2-3 - - TRBV15 CATSRASSRDFYTQYF TGTGCCACCAGCAGAGCCTCTAGCCGGGACTTCTATACGCAGTATTTT
TRBJ1-1 - few TRBV11-1 CASSLRGWGTEAFF TGTGCCAGCAGCTTAAGGGGGTGGGGCACTGAAGCTTTCTTT
TRBJ2-1 TRBD2 - TRBV20-1 CSATGTSGGAYNEQFF TGCAGTGCAACCGGGACTAGCGGGGGGGCGTACAATGAGCAGTTCTTC
TRBJ2-5 TRBD1 - TRBV7-8 CASSPRGLDRETQYF TGTGCCAGCAGCCCAAGGGGGCTCGATCGAGAGACCCAGTACTTC
TRBJ2-1 - - TRBV11-2 CASSRIMGTEQFF TGTGCCAGCAGCCGCATCATGGGCACTGAGCAGTTCTTC
TRBJ2-2 - - TRBV5-1 CASSLIRGNGELFF TGCGCCAGCAGCTTGATCCGGGGTAACGGGGAGCTGTTTTTT
TRBJ2-6 - - TRBV4-1 CASSQDTTGANVLTF TGCGCCAGCAGCCAAGATACGACTGGGGCCAACGTCCTGACTTTC
TRBJ2-1 - - TRBV7-9 CASSPRDAKDYNEQFF TGTGCCAGCAGCCCCCGGGACGCGAAGGACTACAATGAGCAGTTCTTC
TRBJ2-3 - - TRBV5-1 CASSLAWGDTQYF TGCGCCAGCAGCTTGGCCTGGGGAGATACGCAGTATTTT
TRBJ2-1 - - TRBV6-1 CASSERTGGGEQFF TGTGCCAGCAGTGAAAGGACCGGCGGAGGTGAGCAGTTCTTC
TRBJ2-7 - few TRBV6-1 CASTPGLTYEQYF TGTGCCAGCACCCCGGGACTTACCTACGAGCAGTACTTC
TRBJ1-2 - few TRBV3-1 CASSQGVGGYTF TGTGCCAGCAGCCAAGGCGTCGGGGGCTACACCTTC
TRBJ2-5 - - TRBV18 CASSHYQETQYF TGTGCCAGCTCACATTACCAAGAGACCCAGTACTTC
TRBJ2-5 - - TRBV21-1 CASSKGEGQGKETQYF TGTGCCAGCAGCAAAGGGGAAGGACAGGGCAAAGAGACCCAGTACTTC
TRBJ2-1 TRBD2 few TRBV20-1 CSARDPLAGFNEQFF TGCAGTGCTAGAGATCCGCTAGCGGGATTCAATGAGCAGTTCTTC
TRBJ2-7 - - TRBV28 CASSLPGRAAYF TGTGCCAGCAGTTTACCGGGAAGGGCGGCGTACTTC
TRBJ2-5 TRBD2 - TRBV25-1 CASSELTSGRETQYF TGTGCCAGCAGTGAATTGACTAGCGGGAGGGAGACCCAGTACTTC
TRBJ2-7 TRBD2 - TRBV6-1 CASRPWDYPYEQYF TGTGCCAGCAGGCCATGGGACTACCCCTACGAGCAGTACTTC
TRBJ2-1 - many TRBV10-3 CAGGGTFNEQFF TGTGCCGGGGGCGGGACTTTCAATGAGCAGTTCTTC
TRBJ2-1 - - TRBV3-1 CASSQISNEQFF TGTGCCAGCAGCCAGATATCCAATGAGCAGTTCTTC
TRBJ2-6 - few TRBV25-1 CASSFSQSGANVLTF TGTGCCAGCAGTTTCTCCCAGTCTGGGGCCAACGTCCTGACTTTC
TRBJ2-7 TRBD2 few TRBV7-9 CASSSTSGNYEQYF TGTGCCAGCAGCTCGACTAGCGGGAACTACGAGCAGTACTTC
TRBJ2-7 - - TRBV7-6 CASSLDRVAYEQYF TGTGCCAGCAGCTTAGACAGGGTGGCCTACGAGCAGTACTTC
TRBJ1-2 - few TRBV19 CASRGPNRDGYTF TGTGCCAGCAGAGGACCAAATCGGGATGGCTACACCTTC